This record concerns one T cell receptor beta chain sequence. Antigen: not known. The J segment lost 1 base and the V segment lost 4 bases, leaving 4 bases of the junction unmatched. Germline V CDR1 and CDR2: SGDLS, YYNGEE. The CDR3 is 14 residues long. These data originate in a study of OX40 agonist ivuxolimab in advanced cancers. Some clones are missing from TCRdb's copy, which holds only in-frame ones; the method was immunoSEQ multiplex PCR. The data show 55,000 to 70,000 clones, about four fifths seen once. Overall study results and limits: Normalized T-cell clonal expansion was also low in some nonresponders.

The rearrangement joins TRBV9 to TRBJ1-1, with TRBD1 identical over 7 bases. The sequence derives from an adult with an advanced solid tumor such as melanoma, head and neck, liver or kidney cancer. Material: CD4+ or CD8+ T cells sorted from blood, obtained in a trial of the OX40 agonist ivuxolimab. CDR3 amino acids: CASSPGQWNTEAFF. For the CDR3, the DNA is TGTGCCAGCAGCCCGGGACAGTGGAACACTGAAGCTTTCTTT.